This T cell receptor beta chain was documented in a study of T cell responses to AZD1222 COVID-19 vaccine. This table comes from immunoSEQ multiplex PCR, and its TCRdb copy is limited to in-frame clones, with some not included. The profile shows 120,000 to 150,000 clones, approximately 89% of them singletons. The V gene lost 1 base and the J gene lost 2 bases, with 20 bases spanning the gap. Looked up from germline, CDR1 is SGHRS and CDR2 is YFSETQ. CDR3 length equals 18 residues. The TCR was taken from an adult in good health. Material: peripheral blood, obtained on day 0 of AZD1222 vaccination. V and J are TRBV5-1 and TRBJ2-3, with D tentatively TRBD1 (6 bases). The chain's CDR3 is CASSLYRSSAGDTDTQYF. The CDR3 bases are TGCGCCAGCAGCTTGTATCGGAGTTCGGCAGGGGACACAGATACGCAGTATTTT.